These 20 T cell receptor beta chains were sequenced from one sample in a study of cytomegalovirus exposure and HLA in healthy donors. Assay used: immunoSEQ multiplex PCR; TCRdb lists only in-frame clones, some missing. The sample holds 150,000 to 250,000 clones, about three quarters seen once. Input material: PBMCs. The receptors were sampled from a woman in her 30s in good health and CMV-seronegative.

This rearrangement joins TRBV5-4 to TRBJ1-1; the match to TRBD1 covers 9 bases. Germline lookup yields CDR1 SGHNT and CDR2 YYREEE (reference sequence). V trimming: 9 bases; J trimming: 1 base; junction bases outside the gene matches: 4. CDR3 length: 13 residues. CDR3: CANSGQGNTEAFF. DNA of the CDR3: TGTGCCAACTCGGGACAGGGGAACACTGAAGCTTTCTTT.

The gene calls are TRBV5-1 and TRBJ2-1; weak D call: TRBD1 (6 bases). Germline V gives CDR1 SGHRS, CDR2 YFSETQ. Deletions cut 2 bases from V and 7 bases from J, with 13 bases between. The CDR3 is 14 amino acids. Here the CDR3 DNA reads TGCGCCAGCAGCTTCCGTACAGGGACAAATGAGCAGTTCTTC. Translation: CASSFRTGTNEQFF. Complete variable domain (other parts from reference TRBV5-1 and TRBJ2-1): KAGVTQTPRYLIKTRGQQVTLSCSPISGHRSVSWYQQTPGQGLQFLFEYFSETQRNKGNFPGRFSGRQFSNSRSEMNVSTLELGDSALYLCASSFRTGTNEQFFGPGTRLTVL.

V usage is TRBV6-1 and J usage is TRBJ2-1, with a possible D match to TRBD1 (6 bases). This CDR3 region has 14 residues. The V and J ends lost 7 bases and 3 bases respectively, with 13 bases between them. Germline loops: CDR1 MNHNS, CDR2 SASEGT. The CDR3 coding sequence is TGTGCCAGCAATCCAGGGACAAACTACAATGAGCAGTTCTTC. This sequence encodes CASNPGTNYNEQFF.

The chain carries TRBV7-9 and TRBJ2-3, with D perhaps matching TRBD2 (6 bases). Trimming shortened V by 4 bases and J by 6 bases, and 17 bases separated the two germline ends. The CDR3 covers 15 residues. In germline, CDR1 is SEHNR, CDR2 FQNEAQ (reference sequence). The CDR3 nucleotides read TGTGCCAGCAGCTCCCGGACCGGGGCGGGGGATACGCAGTATTTT. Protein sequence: CASSSRTGAGDTQYF.

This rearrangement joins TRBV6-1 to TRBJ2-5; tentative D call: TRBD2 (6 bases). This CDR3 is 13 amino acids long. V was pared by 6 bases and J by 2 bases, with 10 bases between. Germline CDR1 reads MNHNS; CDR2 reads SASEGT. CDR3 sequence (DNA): TGTGCCAGCAGCTACGGGGGACAAGAGACCCAGTACTTC. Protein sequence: CASSYGGQETQYF.

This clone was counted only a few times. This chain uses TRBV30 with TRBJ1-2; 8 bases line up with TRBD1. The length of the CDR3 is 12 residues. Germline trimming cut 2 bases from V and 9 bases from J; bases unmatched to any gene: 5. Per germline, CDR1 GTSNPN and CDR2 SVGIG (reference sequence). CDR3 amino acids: CAWSPGQGSYTF. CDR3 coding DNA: TGTGCCTGGAGTCCCGGACAGGGAAGCTACACCTTC.

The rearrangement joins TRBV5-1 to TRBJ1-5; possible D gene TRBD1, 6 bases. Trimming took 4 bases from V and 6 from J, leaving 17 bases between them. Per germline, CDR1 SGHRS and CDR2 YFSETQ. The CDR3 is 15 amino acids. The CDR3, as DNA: TGCGCCAGCAGCCCGGGTGGGGGCGGCGGTCAGCCCCAGCATTTT. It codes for CASSPGGGGGQPQHF. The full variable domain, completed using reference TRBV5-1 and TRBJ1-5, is KAGVTQTPRYLIKTRGQQVTLSCSPISGHRSVSWYQQTPGQGLQFLFEYFSETQRNKGNFPGRFSGRQFSNSRSEMNVSTLELGDSALYLCASSPGGGGGQPQHFGDGTRLSIL.

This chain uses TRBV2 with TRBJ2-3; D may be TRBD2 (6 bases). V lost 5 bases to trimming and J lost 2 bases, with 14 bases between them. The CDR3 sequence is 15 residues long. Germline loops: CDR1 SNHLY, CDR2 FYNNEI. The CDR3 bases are TGTGCCAGCAGTTTAGGACGGGAGATCACAGATACGCAGTATTTT. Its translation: CASSLGREITDTQYF.

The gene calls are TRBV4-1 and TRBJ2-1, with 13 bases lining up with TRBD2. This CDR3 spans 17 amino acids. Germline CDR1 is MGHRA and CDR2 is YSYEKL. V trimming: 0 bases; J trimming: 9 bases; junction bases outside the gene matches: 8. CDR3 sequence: CASSQEGTSGISGEQFF. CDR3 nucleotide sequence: TGCGCCAGCAGCCAAGAGGGGACTAGCGGGATATCGGGTGAGCAGTTCTTC.

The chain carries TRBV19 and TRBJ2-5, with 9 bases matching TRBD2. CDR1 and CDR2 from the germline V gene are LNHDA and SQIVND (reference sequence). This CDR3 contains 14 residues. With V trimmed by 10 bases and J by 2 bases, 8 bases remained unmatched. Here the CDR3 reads CATAKGLAQETQYF. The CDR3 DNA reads TGTGCCACCGCCAAGGGACTAGCACAAGAGACCCAGTACTTC.

The CDR3 loop is CASRLGLAGPETQYF. CDR3 DNA sequence: TGTGCCAGCAGGTTGGGACTAGCGGGGCCAGAGACCCAGTACTTC. V usage is TRBV7-8 and J usage is TRBJ2-5; 13 bases align to TRBD2. This CDR3 contains 15 residues. Germline CDR1 reads SGHVS; CDR2 reads FQNEAQ. The ends lost 6 bases at V and 4 bases at J; junction bases unmatched: 5.

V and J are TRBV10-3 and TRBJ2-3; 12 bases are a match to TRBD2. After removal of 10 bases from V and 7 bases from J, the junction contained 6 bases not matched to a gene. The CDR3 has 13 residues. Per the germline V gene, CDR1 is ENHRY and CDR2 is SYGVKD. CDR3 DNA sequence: TGTGCCAGCTCTAGCGGGGGGGCGAATACGCAGTATTTT. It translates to CASSSGGANTQYF.

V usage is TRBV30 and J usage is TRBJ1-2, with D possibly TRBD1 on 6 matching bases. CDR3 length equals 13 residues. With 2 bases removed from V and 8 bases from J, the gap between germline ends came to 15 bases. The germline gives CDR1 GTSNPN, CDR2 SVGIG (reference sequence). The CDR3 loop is CAWSRGGSGGYTF. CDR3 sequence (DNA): TGTGCCTGGAGTAGGGGGGGCTCCGGAGGCTACACCTTC.

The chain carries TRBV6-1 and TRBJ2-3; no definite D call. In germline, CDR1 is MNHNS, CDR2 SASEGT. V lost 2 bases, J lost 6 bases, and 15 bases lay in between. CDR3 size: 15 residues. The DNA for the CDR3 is TGTGCCAGCAGTGAACGGCCCAGCGAGGCCGATACGCAGTATTTT. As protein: CASSERPSEADTQYF.

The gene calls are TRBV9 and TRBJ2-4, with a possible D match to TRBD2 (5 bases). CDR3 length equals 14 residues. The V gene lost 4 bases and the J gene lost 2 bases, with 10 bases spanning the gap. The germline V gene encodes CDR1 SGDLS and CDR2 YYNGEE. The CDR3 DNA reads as TGTGCCAGCAGCCCGTGGACTTCCAAAAACATTCAGTACTTC. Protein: CASSPWTSKNIQYF.

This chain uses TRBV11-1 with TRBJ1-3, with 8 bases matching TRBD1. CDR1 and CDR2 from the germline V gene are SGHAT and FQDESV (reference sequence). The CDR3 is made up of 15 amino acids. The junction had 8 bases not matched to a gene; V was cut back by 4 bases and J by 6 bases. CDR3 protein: CASSSGQVHSNTIYF. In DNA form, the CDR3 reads TGTGCCAGCAGCTCGGGACAGGTCCACTCAAACACCATATATTTT.

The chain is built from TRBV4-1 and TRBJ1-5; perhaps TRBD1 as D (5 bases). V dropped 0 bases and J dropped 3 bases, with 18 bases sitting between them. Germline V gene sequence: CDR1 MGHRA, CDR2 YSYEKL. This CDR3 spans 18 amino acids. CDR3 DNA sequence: TGCGCCAGCAGCCAAGAGCCGCAGGGAGGTGTCGTCAATCAGCCCCAGCATTTT. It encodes CASSQEPQGGVVNQPQHF.

CDR3 nucleotides: TGTGCCAGCAGTGATACGGCAGGCGCTAGCACAGATACGCAGTATTTT. It codes for CASSDTAGASTDTQYF. This sequence joins TRBV25-1 and TRBJ2-3; D gene ambiguous. Per germline, CDR1 MGHDK and CDR2 SYGVNS. The CDR3 spans 16 residues. V was shortened by 3 bases and J by 0 bases, with 13 bases between the two germline ends.

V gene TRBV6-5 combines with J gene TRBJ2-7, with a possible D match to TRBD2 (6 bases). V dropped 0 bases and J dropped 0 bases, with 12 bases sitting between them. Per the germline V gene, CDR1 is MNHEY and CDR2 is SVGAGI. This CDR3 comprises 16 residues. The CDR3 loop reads CASSYSGSGSSYEQYF. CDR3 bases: TGTGCCAGCAGTTACTCGGGTAGCGGTAGCTCCTACGAGCAGTACTTC.

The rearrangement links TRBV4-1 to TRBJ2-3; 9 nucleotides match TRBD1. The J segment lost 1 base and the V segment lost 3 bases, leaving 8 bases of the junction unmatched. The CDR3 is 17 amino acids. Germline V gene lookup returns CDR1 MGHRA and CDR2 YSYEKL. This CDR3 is CASSQSYRDRGTDTQYF. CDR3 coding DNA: TGCGCCAGCAGCCAGAGTTACCGGGACAGGGGCACAGATACGCAGTATTTT.